Listed below are T cell receptor beta chains from one sample, sequenced in a study of blood T cell repertoires in COVID-19. Sequenced by immunoSEQ multiplex PCR; TCRdb stores in-frame clones only, minus some. Of roughly 180,000 clones in the sample, 80% to 90% were seen once. Sequenced material: peripheral blood. Every receptor here comes from a man aged 65 to 79 with active or convalescent COVID-19. CDR3s include the opening cysteine and the closing phenylalanine or tryptophan. The order of the fields is J gene, clone size, V gene, D gene, CDR3 protein, CDR3 DNA. The D gene is left open where the match is weak. A clone size is listed for some rows: how often the clone was seen (once, few, many), or a class if it is expanded.

>TRBJ1-1|once|TRBV6-6|.
CASRQGEYTEAFF
TGTGCCAGCAGACAGGGAGAATACACTGAAGCTTTCTTT
>TRBJ2-7|.|TRBV2|.
CASSEEGSSYEQYF
TGTGCCAGCAGTGAGGAGGGAAGCTCCTACGAGCAGTACTTC
>TRBJ1-5|.|TRBV4-1|.
CASSQDLTGGVGVQPQHF
TGCGCCAGCAGCCAAGATCTTACCGGGGGTGTGGGGGTTCAGCCCCAGCATTTT
>TRBJ1-4|.|TRBV29-1|.
CSVEGDIGGKLFF
TGCAGCGTTGAAGGGGACATAGGAGGAAAACTGTTTTTT
>TRBJ2-7|.|TRBV6-2/TRBV6-3|TRBD1
CASSSGDSSRVYEQYF
TGTGCCAGCAGCTCCGGGGACAGCAGCAGGGTCTACGAGCAGTACTTC
>TRBJ1-4|.|TRBV5-1|.
CASSLAGGNEKLFF
TGCGCCAGCAGCTTGGCGGGAGGTAATGAAAAACTGTTTTTT
>TRBJ1-2|.|TRBV19|.
CASSPRTVLAYGYTF
TGTGCCAGTAGTCCACGGACAGTTTTGGCCTATGGCTACACCTTC
>TRBJ2-7|.|TRBV7-3|.
CASSLAESYEQYF
TGTGCCAGCAGCTTAGCGGAATCCTACGAGCAGTACTTC
>TRBJ2-5|.|TRBV9|.
CASSVGREETQYF
TGTGCCAGCAGCGTAGGCAGGGAAGAGACCCAGTACTTC
>TRBJ2-3|once|TRBV28|TRBD2
CASSSAGSTDTQYF
TGTGCCAGCAGTTCAGCGGGAAGCACAGATACGCAGTATTTT
>TRBJ1-2|.|TRBV7-2|.
CASSLGGAVRNYGYTF
TGTGCCAGCAGTTTGGGTGGGGCAGTTCGAAACTATGGCTACACCTTC
>TRBJ1-1|.|TRBV19|.
CASSIGGGSNTEAFF
TGTGCCAGTAGTATAGGGGGCGGATCGAACACTGAAGCTTTCTTT
>TRBJ2-7|few|TRBV4-3|TRBD1
CASSHGTASSYEQYF
TGCGCCAGCAGCCACGGGACAGCCAGCTCCTACGAGCAGTACTTC
>TRBJ2-1|.|TRBV5-8|.
CASTVVALNEQFF
TGTGCCAGCACCGTGGTGGCCCTCAATGAGCAGTTCTTC
>TRBJ1-1|.|TRBV5-5|.
CASSPDMNTEAFF
TGTGCCAGCAGCCCCGACATGAACACTGAAGCTTTCTTT
>TRBJ1-5|few|TRBV2|.
CASSQGIRQPQHF
TGTGCCAGCAGCCAGGGGATCCGGCAGCCCCAGCATTTT
>TRBJ2-5|few|TRBV19|TRBD2
CASSIGTSGSQTQYF
TGTGCCAGTAGTATCGGGACTAGCGGCTCGCAGACCCAGTACTTC
>TRBJ1-5|.|TRBV4-3|.
CASSQDAGASNQPQHF
TGCGCCAGCAGCCAAGACGCGGGGGCTAGCAATCAGCCCCAGCATTTT
>TRBJ2-7|.|TRBV7-2|TRBD1
CASSLNRGTYEQYF
TGTGCCAGCAGCTTGAACAGGGGAACCTACGAGCAGTACTTC
>TRBJ1-1|.|TRBV2|TRBD1
CASSEALRGLGIAFF
TGTGCCAGCAGTGAAGCGCTTAGGGGGCTAGGTATAGCTTTCTTT
>TRBJ1-5|.|TRBV30|TRBD1
CAWSVVQGANQPQHF
TGTGCCTGGAGTGTGGTACAGGGGGCCAATCAGCCCCAGCATTTT
>TRBJ1-1|.|TRBV30|.
CACGRTRNTEAFF
TGTGCCTGTGGTCGAACACGGAACACTGAAGCTTTCTTT
>TRBJ1-1|.|TRBV2|.
CARRRGNTEAFF
TGTGCCAGGAGAAGGGGGAACACTGAAGCTTTCTTT
>TRBJ2-1|.|TRBV24-1|TRBD1
CATSAGTAYNEQFF
TGTGCCACCAGTGCCGGGACAGCTTACAATGAGCAGTTCTTC
>TRBJ2-3|once|TRBV11-2|TRBD2
CASSLGLAVRADTQYF
TGTGCCAGCAGCTTGGGGCTAGCGGTTCGCGCAGATACGCAGTATTTT
>TRBJ2-3|.|TRBV5-4|.
CASSLAKGADTQYF
TGTGCCAGCAGCTTGGCCAAAGGGGCAGATACGCAGTATTTT
>TRBJ1-1|.|TRBV7-9|.
CASSLLGASEAFF
TGTGCCAGCAGCTTATTAGGGGCCTCTGAAGCTTTCTTT
>TRBJ2-7|.|TRBV2|.
CASRPGLSITYEQYF
TGTGCCAGCAGACCAGGACTATCGATTACCTACGAGCAGTACTTC
>TRBJ1-5|.|TRBV15|.
CATSIDRLKPQHF
TGTGCCACCAGCATAGACAGGTTGAAGCCCCAGCATTTT